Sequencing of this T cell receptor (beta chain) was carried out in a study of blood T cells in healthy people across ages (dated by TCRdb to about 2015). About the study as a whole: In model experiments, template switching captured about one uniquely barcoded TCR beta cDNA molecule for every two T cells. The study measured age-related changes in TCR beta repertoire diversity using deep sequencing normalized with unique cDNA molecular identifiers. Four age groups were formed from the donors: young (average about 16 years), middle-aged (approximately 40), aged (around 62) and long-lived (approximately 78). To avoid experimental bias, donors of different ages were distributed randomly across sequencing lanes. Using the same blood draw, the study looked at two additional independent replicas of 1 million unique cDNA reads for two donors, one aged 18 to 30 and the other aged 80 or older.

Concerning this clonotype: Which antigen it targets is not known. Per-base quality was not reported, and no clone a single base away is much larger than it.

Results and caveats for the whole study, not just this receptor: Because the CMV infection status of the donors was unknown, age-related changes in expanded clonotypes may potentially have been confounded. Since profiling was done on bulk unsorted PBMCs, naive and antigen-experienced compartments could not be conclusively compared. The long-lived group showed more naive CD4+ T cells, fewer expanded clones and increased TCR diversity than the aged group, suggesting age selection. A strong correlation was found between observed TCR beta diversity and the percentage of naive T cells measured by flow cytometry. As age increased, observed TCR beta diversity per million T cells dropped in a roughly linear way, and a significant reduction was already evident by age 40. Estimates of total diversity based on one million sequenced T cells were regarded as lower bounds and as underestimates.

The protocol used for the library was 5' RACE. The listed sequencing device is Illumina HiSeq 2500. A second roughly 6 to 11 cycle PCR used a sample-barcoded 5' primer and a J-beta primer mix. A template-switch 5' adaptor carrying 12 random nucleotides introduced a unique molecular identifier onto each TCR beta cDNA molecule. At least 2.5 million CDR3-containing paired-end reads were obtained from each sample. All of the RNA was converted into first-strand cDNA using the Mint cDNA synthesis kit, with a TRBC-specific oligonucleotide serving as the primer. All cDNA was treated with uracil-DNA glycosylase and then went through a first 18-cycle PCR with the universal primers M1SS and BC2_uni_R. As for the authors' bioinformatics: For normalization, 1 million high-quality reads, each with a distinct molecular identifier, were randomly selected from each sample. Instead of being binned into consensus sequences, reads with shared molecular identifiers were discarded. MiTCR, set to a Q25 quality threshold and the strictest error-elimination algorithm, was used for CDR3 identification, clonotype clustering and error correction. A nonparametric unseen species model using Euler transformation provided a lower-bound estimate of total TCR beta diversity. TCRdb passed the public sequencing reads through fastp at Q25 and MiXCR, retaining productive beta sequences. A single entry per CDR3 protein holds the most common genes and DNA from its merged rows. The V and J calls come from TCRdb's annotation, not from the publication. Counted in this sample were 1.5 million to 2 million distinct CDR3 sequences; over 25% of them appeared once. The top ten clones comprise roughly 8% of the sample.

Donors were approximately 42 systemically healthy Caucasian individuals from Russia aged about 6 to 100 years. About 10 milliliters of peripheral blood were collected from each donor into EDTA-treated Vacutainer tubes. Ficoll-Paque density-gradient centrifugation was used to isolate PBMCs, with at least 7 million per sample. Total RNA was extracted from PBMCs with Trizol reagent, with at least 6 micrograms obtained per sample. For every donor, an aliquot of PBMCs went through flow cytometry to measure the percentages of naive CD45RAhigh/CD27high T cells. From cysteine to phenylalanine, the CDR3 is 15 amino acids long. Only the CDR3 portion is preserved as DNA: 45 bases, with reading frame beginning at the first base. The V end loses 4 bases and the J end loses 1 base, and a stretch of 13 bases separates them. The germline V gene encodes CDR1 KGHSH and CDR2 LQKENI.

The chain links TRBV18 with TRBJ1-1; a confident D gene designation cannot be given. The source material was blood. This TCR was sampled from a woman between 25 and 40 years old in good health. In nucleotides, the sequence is TGTGCCAGCTCACGGCCGGGGAATAGGAACACTGAAGCTTTCTTT. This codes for CASSRPGNRNTEAFF.